This T cell receptor (beta chain) was recovered during a study of CXCR3-negative and CXCR3-positive naive CD8 T cells. Findings and limits, study-wide: Naive cells positive for CXCR3 carried more hydrophobic TRB CDR3s than CXCR3-negative ones. Researchers reported similar TRBV-TRBJ usage in naive CXCR3-negative and CXCR3-positive cells, though memory differed. Diversity in memory CD8+ cells fell much lower than the comparably high levels seen in both naive subsets.

Regarding this clonotype: Its antigen is unknown.

CDR3 length equals 13 residues. CDR1 and CDR2 (germline): SQVTM, ANQGSEA. The TRB cDNA libraries were prepared by 5' RACE with UMI labels. From its re-call of the 5' RACE reads, TCRdb lists each CDR3 protein once, without DNA. The repertoire table contains around 140,000 distinct CDR3 sequences. V gene TRBV29-1 combines with J gene TRBJ1-1; the D gene TCRdb calls, TRBD1, cannot be checked with no DNA. This receptor was obtained from a human donor in good health. Some clones in this sample may be carry-over from other donors' samples. The sample consisted of naive CXCR3+ CD8+ T cells from blood. Subset here: CD45RO-CCR7+CD27+CD95- naive CD8+ T cells expressing CXCR3 (TNR3+). This CDR3 is CSVEDVGLTEAFF.